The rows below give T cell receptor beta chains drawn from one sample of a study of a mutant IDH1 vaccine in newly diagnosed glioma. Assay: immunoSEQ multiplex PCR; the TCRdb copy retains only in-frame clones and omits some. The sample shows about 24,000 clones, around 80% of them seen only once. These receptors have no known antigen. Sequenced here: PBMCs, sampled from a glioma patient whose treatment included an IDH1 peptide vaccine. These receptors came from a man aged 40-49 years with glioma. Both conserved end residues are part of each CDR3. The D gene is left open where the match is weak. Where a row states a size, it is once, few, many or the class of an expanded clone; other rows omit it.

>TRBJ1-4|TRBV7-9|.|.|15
CASSLLTATNEKLFF
TGTGCCAGCAGCTTACTGACTGCAACTAATGAAAAACTGTTTTTT
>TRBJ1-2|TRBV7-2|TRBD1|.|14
CASSSTGTGFGYTF
TGTGCCAGCAGCTCAACCGGGACAGGGTTTGGCTACACCTTC
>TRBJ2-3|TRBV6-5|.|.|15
CASRPGQLSTDTQYF
TGTGCCAGCAGACCGGGACAACTAAGCACAGATACGCAGTATTTT
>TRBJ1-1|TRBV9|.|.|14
CASSGNRENTEAFF
TGTGCCAGCAGCGGGAACAGGGAGAACACTGAAGCTTTCTTT
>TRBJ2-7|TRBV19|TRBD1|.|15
CASSADRASTYEQYF
TGTGCCAGTAGTGCAGACAGGGCTTCCACCTACGAGCAGTACTTC
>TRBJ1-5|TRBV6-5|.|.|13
CASSTDSNQPQHF
TGTGCCAGCAGTACAGATAGCAATCAGCCCCAGCATTTT
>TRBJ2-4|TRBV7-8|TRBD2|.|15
CASSLGGTSYSIQYF
TGTGCCAGCAGCTTGGGGGGGACTAGCTATAGCATTCAGTACTTC
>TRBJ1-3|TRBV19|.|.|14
CASRGLSSGNTIYF
TGTGCCAGTAGGGGTTTGAGCTCTGGAAACACCATATATTTT
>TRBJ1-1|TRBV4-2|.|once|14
CASSQDQENTEAFF
TGTGCCAGCAGCCAAGATCAGGAGAACACTGAAGCTTTCTTT
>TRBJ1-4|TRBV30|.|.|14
CAWKQQGVYEKLFF
TGTGCCTGGAAACAACAGGGAGTGTACGAAAAACTGTTTTTT
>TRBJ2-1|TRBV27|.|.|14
CASRAESSYNEQFF
TGTGCCAGCCGGGCCGAAAGCTCCTACAATGAGCAGTTCTTC